This T cell receptor (beta chain) stems from a study of vaccination and CD4 T cells after COVID-19. About the research overall: The convalescents, six males and four females, included two who were Hispanic. Sampling post-COVID took place a median about 95 days after diagnosis (range 35 to 161). Study results and limitations: Median SARS-CoV-2-reactive clonotype numbers rose nonsignificantly, about 20 to 40. Looking at convalescent patients, 304 of their 307 vaccine-specific clones were spike mono-reactive.

Treatment reported: roughly ten-day PBMC culture with coronavirus spike peptide pools or control peptides (ViraFEST assay). Researchers collected the unexposed donor's CD4+ T cells before the COVID-19 pandemic (2011-2018). With the Oncomine TCR Beta short-read assay, DNA from cultured CD4+ T cells was sequenced. Once CD4+ T cells had been cultured, genomic DNA was extracted from them. TCRdb reprocessed the PCR reads with MiXCR, giving one entry per CDR3 protein. The sample shows some 9,900 distinct CDR3 sequences, around 32% of them seen only once. Germline V CDR1 and CDR2: DFQATT, SNEGSKA (reference sequence). This CDR3 has 17 residues. Unmatched junction bases numbered 14, after V lost 1 base and J lost 4 bases. Of note for this clonotype: Its specificity is not known.

The sequence came from a human donor in good health. The V call is TRBV20-1, the J call TRBJ2-5; 8 bases map to TRBD1. Sequenced input: CD4+ T cells from blood, cultured in vitro. For the CDR3, the DNA is TGCAGTGCTAGAGCCGCGGACAGGGAAAAGGCTCCAGAGACCCAGTACTTC. This encodes CSARAADREKAPETQYF.